This TCR beta chain was sequenced during a study of a mutant IDH1 vaccine in newly diagnosed glioma. Sample time point: baseline, week 1 (first vaccination visit). Specified treatment: pre-vaccination baseline after standard-of-care therapy. The astrocytomas were IDH1-mutant, ATRX-negative, and WHO grade 3 or 4. Only one count was recorded for this clone. Its antigen is still unknown. The study's findings and limits: In about 94% of patients, immune responses induced by the vaccine occurred.

Germline V gene sequence: CDR1 KGHSH, CDR2 LQKENI. This CDR3 is built from 13 residues. V lost 3 bases and J lost 5; bases outside the gene matches: 2. Some clones are missing from TCRdb's copy, which holds only in-frame ones; the method was immunoSEQ multiplex PCR. Here the sample spans around 63,000 clones, about nine tenths being singletons. Sequenced material: PBMCs, taken from a glioma patient treated with radiotherapy, temozolomide or both. The chain carries TRBV18 and TRBJ1-2; TRBD1 matches at 8 bases. This sequence originates from a middle-aged man with glioma. The chain's CDR3 is CASSPDREYGYTF. DNA of the CDR3: TGTGCCAGCTCACCGGACAGGGAGTATGGCTACACCTTC.